The 5 T cell receptor beta chains below were found in one sample sequenced in a study of blood T cell repertoires in COVID-19. Clones were read by immunoSEQ multiplex PCR, and TCRdb kept only the in-frame ones, dropping some. The sample consists of tens of thousands of clones, about 91% of them appearing once. The source material was peripheral blood. These receptors were taken from a human donor with active COVID-19. The donor label of this sample is uncertain.

The chain recombines TRBV29-1 with TRBJ2-4, with a tentative D call TRBD1 (5 bases). CDR3 size: 12 residues. Looked up from germline, CDR1 is SQVTM and CDR2 is ANQGSEA. Trimming shortened V by 1 base and J by 12 bases, and 13 bases separated the two germline ends. CDR3 DNA sequence: TGCAGCGTTGAAGTAGGGGTAGAAGCTCAGTACTTC. Translated: CSVEVGVEAQYF.

The chain has TRBV14 and TRBJ2-7, with TRBD2 matching over 7 bases. Unmatched junction bases numbered 6, after V lost 4 bases and J lost 6 bases. CDR3 length: 13 residues. Germline lookup yields CDR1 SGHDN and CDR2 FVKESK. CDR3 loop: CASSPGLDLEQYF. The CDR3 DNA sequence: TGTGCCAGCAGCCCCGGACTAGACCTCGAGCAGTACTTC.

The chain links TRBV7-2 to TRBJ2-2; D possibly corresponds to TRBD1 (6 bases). This CDR3 is built from 14 residues. Germline V gene data show CDR1 as SGHTA and CDR2 as FQGNSA. Trimming left V 4 bases short and J 5 bases short, with 11 bases between. The CDR3 DNA sequence: TGTGCCAGCAGCTCCTCAAGGGGGACCGGGGAGCTGTTTTTT. This gives the protein CASSSSRGTGELFF.

The chain carries TRBV28 and TRBJ2-1; TRBD2 agrees at 12 bases. CDR1 is MDHEN and CDR2 is SYDVKM in the germline V gene. With 1 base clipped from V and 9 bases from J, the junction kept 10 bases outside the gene matches. The CDR3 spans 17 residues. The CDR3 is CASSLFDLAGGPGEQFF. In DNA form, the CDR3 reads TGTGCCAGCAGTTTATTCGACCTAGCGGGAGGGCCAGGTGAGCAGTTCTTC.

Only one count was recorded for this clone. The V gene is TRBV3-1 (or the pseudogene TRBV3-2), the J gene TRBJ2-1, with 7 bases lining up with TRBD2. The CDR3 is 15 residues long. Germline V gives CDR1 LGHDT, CDR2 YNNKEL (reference sequence). With 5 bases clipped from V and 0 bases from J, the junction kept 4 bases outside the gene matches. This chain's CDR3 is CASSSGTTSYNEQFF. CDR3 nucleotides: TGTGCCAGCAGCTCCGGGACTACCTCCTACAATGAGCAGTTCTTC.